Presented here are 5 T cell receptor beta chains from one specimen sequenced in a study of T cell responses to AZD1222 COVID-19 vaccine. Method: immunoSEQ multiplex PCR; TCRdb's copy keeps in-frame clones and lacks some. The repertoire holds about 87,000 clones, 90% seen once, with roughly 9.1% in the top ten. The sample consisted of peripheral blood, taken on day 0 of AZD1222 vaccination. Source of these receptors: an adult in good health.

The chain joins TRBV18 to TRBJ2-2, with D uncertain. CDR1 and CDR2 from the germline V gene are KGHSH and LQKENI. CDR3 length: 15 residues. V gave up 3 bases and J gave up 1 base, with 9 bases separating them. The CDR3 bases are TGTGCCAGCTCACCCCTCGGTAGGAACACCGGGGAGCTGTTTTTT. Amino acids: CASSPLGRNTGELFF.

The CDR3 protein is CASSQVGQAGNTIYF. DNA for the CDR3: TGTGCCAGCAGCCAGGTCGGTCAGGCTGGAAACACCATATATTTT. V usage is TRBV7-2 and J usage is TRBJ1-3; D is ambiguous. CDR3 length: 15 amino acids. CDR1 is SGHTA, CDR2 FQGNSA, per germline. Trimming pared 5 bases from V and 2 bases from J, leaving 13 bases between.

V is TRBV11-2 and J is TRBJ2-1; 7 nucleotides agree with TRBD2. This CDR3 is 13 amino acids long. Unmatched junction bases numbered 2, after V lost 2 bases and J lost 7 bases. Germline loops: CDR1 SGHAT, CDR2 FQNNGV. CDR3 DNA sequence: TGTGCCAGCAGCTTAAGGACTAGGAATGAGCAGTTCTTC. As protein: CASSLRTRNEQFF.

The chain employs TRBV18 and TRBJ2-7; TRBD1 matches 9 bases. V lost 4 bases and J lost 0; bases outside the gene matches: 1. There are 14 residues in the CDR3. Germline loops: CDR1 KGHSH, CDR2 LQKENI. The DNA for the CDR3 is TGTGCCAGCTCACGACAGGGGGACTCCTACGAGCAGTACTTC. This sequence encodes CASSRQGDSYEQYF.

J is TRBJ2-5 and V is TRBV6-5, with 10 bases matching TRBD2. Germline assignment: CDR1 MNHEY and CDR2 SVGAGI. Trimming at V came to 4 bases and at J to 4 bases, leaving 3 bases not matched to a gene. The CDR3 is 14 amino acids. The CDR3 spells CASSLERGGETQYF. The DNA for the CDR3 is TGTGCCAGCAGTTTGGAGCGGGGGGGAGAGACCCAGTACTTC.